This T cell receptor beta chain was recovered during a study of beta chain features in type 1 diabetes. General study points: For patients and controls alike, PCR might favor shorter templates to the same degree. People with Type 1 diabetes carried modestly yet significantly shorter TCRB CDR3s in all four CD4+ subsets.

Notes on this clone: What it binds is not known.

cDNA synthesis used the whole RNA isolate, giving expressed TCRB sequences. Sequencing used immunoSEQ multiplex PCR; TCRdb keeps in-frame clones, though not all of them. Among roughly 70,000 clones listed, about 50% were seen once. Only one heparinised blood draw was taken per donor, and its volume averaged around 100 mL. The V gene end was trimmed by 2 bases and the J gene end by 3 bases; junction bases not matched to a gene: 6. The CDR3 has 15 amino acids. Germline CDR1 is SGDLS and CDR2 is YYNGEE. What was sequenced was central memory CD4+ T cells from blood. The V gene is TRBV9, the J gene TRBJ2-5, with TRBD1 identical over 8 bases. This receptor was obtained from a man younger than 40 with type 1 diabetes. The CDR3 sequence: CASSVGVDREETQYF. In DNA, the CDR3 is TGTGCCAGCAGCGTCGGAGTGGACAGGGAAGAGACCCAGTACTTC.